Below, 16 T cell receptor beta chains from the same sample are listed, as sequenced in a study of shared clonotypes between healthy human individuals. The protocol was immunoSEQ multiplex PCR, while the TCRdb copy is restricted to in-frame clones and leaves out a portion. The table shows 2 million to 2.5 million clones, with 92% occurring only once. Sequencing input: naive CD4+ T cells from PBMCs. Documented subset: CD45RA+ positively selected. The receptor set was obtained from a man aged 18-30 years in good health. Some clones in this sample may be carry-over from other donors' samples.

The genes are TRBV7-2 and TRBJ2-7; tentative D call: TRBD2 (6 bases). Germline CDR1 SGHTA, CDR2 FQGNSA. The CDR3 is 14 residues long. Trimming removed 0 bases from V and 3 bases from J, with 9 bases in between. CDR3 sequence: CASSLASGFYEQYF. As DNA, the CDR3 is TGTGCCAGCAGCTTAGCCAGCGGGTTCTACGAGCAGTACTTC.

The chain recombines TRBV5-1 with TRBJ1-4, with 9 positions matching TRBD1. The CDR3 extends over 14 amino acids. V trimming: 4 bases; J trimming: 7 bases; junction bases outside the gene matches: 5. Germline CDR1 SGHRS, CDR2 YFSETQ. The CDR3 loop is CASSEQGAGEKLFF. The CDR3 bases are TGCGCCAGCAGCGAACAGGGGGCGGGTGAAAAACTGTTTTTT.

The chain carries TRBV18 and TRBJ2-1; a weak D match, TRBD2 (6 bases). The V gene lost 3 bases and the J gene lost 4 bases, with 10 bases spanning the gap. CDR3 length: 14 amino acids. Germline loops: CDR1 KGHSH, CDR2 LQKENI. The CDR3 protein is CASSPAGRYNEQFF. The CDR3 bases are TGTGCCAGCTCACCGGCAGGGAGGTACAATGAGCAGTTCTTC.

For this clone: The same CDR3 also results from other DNA sequences found in this sample. This chain uses TRBV19 with TRBJ2-2; the D is unclear. The CDR3 totals 14 residues. With 1 base removed from V and 6 bases from J, the gap between germline ends came to 9 bases. CDR1 is LNHDA, CDR2 SQIVND, per germline (reference sequence). The CDR3 coding sequence is TGTGCCAGTAGTATAGGCCGATCGGCCGGGGAGCTGTTTTTT. As protein: CASSIGRSAGELFF.

This chain uses TRBV19 with TRBJ2-2; 10 positions agree with TRBD1. Germline V gene data show CDR1 as LNHDA and CDR2 as SQIVND (reference sequence). With V trimmed by 5 bases and J by 2 bases, 2 bases remained unmatched. This CDR3 contains 15 residues. The CDR3 DNA reads as TGTGCCAGTAGTGACAGGGGGCGAAACACCGGGGAGCTGTTTTTT. Its translation: CASSDRGRNTGELFF.

The V and J genes are TRBV6-1 and TRBJ1-2; possibly TRBD1 for D (6 bases). The V end lost 2 bases, the J end lost 4 bases, and 20 bases lay between the germline ends. The CDR3 extends over 17 amino acids. The V gene's germline CDR1 is MNHNS and CDR2 SASEGT. CDR3 loop: CASSELFRQVPVYGYTF. The CDR3 DNA sequence: TGTGCCAGCAGTGAATTATTCCGACAGGTCCCGGTCTATGGCTACACCTTC.

The chain is built from TRBV11-2 and TRBJ2-5, with D possibly matching TRBD2 (5 bases). Trimming removed 6 bases at V and 2 bases at J, with 19 bases between. This CDR3 has 16 amino acids. Germline CDR1 reads SGHAT; CDR2 reads FQNNGV. CDR3 bases: TGTGCCAGCAGTATTTCCTGGGCTAGCCTTCAAGAGACCCAGTACTTC. This gives the protein CASSISWASLQETQYF.

The gene calls are TRBV28 and TRBJ1-2; 10 nucleotides match TRBD1. J gave up 2 bases and V 11 bases, and 5 bases lay outside the gene matches. CDR3 length: 13 residues. Germline loops: CDR1 MDHEN, CDR2 SYDVKM. The CDR3 coding sequence is TGTGCCGTCCAGACAGGGGGCAACTATGGCTACACCTTC. Protein sequence: CAVQTGGNYGYTF.

The chain uses TRBV11-2 and TRBJ2-3; D may be TRBD1 or TRBD2 (5 bases each). This CDR3 has 14 amino acids. V dropped 5 bases and J dropped 2 bases, with 11 bases sitting between them. Germline V gene sequence: CDR1 SGHAT, CDR2 FQNNGV. The CDR3 is CASSPGRVTDTQYF. Here the CDR3 DNA reads TGTGCCAGCAGCCCAGGGCGGGTCACAGATACGCAGTATTTT.

The chain joins TRBV12-2 to TRBJ1-5; the DNA was not compared with TRBD1, the D call given in the table. TRBV12-2 is flagged as a pseudogene. The CDR3 has 16 residues. DNA of the CDR3: TGTGCAAGTCGCTTTTGCGTGGACAGGTTCAATCAGCCCCAGCATTTT. Protein sequence: CASRFCVDRFNQPQHF.

J is TRBJ2-7 and V is TRBV6-5; D is perhaps TRBD1 (6 bases). This CDR3 contains 14 residues. Germline loops: CDR1 MNHEY, CDR2 SVGAGI. Trimming left V 6 bases short and J 5 bases short, with 17 bases between. This CDR3 reads CASSRSTGTDEQYF. In DNA form, the CDR3 reads TGTGCCAGCAGCCGAAGCACAGGGACCGACGAGCAGTACTTC.

The genes are TRBV28 and TRBJ1-4; D is unclear. Per the germline V gene, CDR1 is MDHEN and CDR2 is SYDVKM. The CDR3 runs 14 residues. V lost 3 bases to trimming and J lost 8 bases, with 13 bases between them. The CDR3 DNA is TGTGCCAGCAGTTTGGGGTACGCGACCGAAAAACTGTTTTTT. It translates to CASSLGYATEKLFF.

This clone turned up a few times. This chain connects TRBV5-6 to TRBJ2-7; weak D call: TRBD1 (6 bases). The germline CDR1 and CDR2 sequences are SGHDT and YYEEEE. Trimming removed 4 bases at V and 3 bases at J, with 17 bases between. The CDR3 runs 15 residues. Here the CDR3 DNA reads TGTGCCAGCAGCGGCGCCAGGGGAGCAAACTACGAGCAGTACTTC. Its protein is CASSGARGANYEQYF. Complete variable domain (other parts from reference TRBV5-6 and TRBJ2-7): DAGVTQSPTHLIKTRGQQVTLRCSPKSGHDTVSWYQQALGQGPQFIFQYYEEEERQRGNFPDRFSGHQFPNYSSELNVNALLLGDSALYLCASSGARGANYEQYFGPGTRLTVT.

This clone was recorded only once. Other DNA variants within this sample encode the same CDR3. V is TRBV27 and J is TRBJ2-3; the D call may be TRBD1 or TRBD2 (5 bases each). Between the trimmed V and J ends, which lost 2 bases and 5 bases, there was a span of 5 bases. This CDR3 contains 12 residues. CDR1 MNHEY and CDR2 SMNVEV come from the germline V gene (reference sequence). The CDR3 sequence: CASSLGGDTQYF. CDR3 in DNA: TGTGCCAGCAGTTTAGGGGGAGATACGCAGTATTTT.

The chain links TRBV27 to TRBJ2-7, with 7 bases identical to TRBD1. Germline V gives CDR1 MNHEY, CDR2 SMNVEV (reference sequence). The CDR3 is 15 amino acids. V shed 0 bases and J 2 bases; nucleotides not matched to a gene: 4. The CDR3 is CASSLSDRRPYEQYF. The CDR3 DNA sequence: TGTGCCAGCAGTTTATCGGACAGGCGGCCCTACGAGCAGTACTTC.

The chain joins TRBV29-1 to TRBJ2-7; 9 bases align to TRBD2. Germline V gene sequence: CDR1 SQVTM, CDR2 ANQGSEA. V shed 6 bases, J shed 0 bases, and the junction held 6 bases outside the gene matches. This CDR3 is 14 amino acids long. This CDR3 is CSVASSGNSYEQYF. The CDR3 coding sequence is TGCAGCGTAGCTTCTAGCGGGAACTCCTACGAGCAGTACTTC.